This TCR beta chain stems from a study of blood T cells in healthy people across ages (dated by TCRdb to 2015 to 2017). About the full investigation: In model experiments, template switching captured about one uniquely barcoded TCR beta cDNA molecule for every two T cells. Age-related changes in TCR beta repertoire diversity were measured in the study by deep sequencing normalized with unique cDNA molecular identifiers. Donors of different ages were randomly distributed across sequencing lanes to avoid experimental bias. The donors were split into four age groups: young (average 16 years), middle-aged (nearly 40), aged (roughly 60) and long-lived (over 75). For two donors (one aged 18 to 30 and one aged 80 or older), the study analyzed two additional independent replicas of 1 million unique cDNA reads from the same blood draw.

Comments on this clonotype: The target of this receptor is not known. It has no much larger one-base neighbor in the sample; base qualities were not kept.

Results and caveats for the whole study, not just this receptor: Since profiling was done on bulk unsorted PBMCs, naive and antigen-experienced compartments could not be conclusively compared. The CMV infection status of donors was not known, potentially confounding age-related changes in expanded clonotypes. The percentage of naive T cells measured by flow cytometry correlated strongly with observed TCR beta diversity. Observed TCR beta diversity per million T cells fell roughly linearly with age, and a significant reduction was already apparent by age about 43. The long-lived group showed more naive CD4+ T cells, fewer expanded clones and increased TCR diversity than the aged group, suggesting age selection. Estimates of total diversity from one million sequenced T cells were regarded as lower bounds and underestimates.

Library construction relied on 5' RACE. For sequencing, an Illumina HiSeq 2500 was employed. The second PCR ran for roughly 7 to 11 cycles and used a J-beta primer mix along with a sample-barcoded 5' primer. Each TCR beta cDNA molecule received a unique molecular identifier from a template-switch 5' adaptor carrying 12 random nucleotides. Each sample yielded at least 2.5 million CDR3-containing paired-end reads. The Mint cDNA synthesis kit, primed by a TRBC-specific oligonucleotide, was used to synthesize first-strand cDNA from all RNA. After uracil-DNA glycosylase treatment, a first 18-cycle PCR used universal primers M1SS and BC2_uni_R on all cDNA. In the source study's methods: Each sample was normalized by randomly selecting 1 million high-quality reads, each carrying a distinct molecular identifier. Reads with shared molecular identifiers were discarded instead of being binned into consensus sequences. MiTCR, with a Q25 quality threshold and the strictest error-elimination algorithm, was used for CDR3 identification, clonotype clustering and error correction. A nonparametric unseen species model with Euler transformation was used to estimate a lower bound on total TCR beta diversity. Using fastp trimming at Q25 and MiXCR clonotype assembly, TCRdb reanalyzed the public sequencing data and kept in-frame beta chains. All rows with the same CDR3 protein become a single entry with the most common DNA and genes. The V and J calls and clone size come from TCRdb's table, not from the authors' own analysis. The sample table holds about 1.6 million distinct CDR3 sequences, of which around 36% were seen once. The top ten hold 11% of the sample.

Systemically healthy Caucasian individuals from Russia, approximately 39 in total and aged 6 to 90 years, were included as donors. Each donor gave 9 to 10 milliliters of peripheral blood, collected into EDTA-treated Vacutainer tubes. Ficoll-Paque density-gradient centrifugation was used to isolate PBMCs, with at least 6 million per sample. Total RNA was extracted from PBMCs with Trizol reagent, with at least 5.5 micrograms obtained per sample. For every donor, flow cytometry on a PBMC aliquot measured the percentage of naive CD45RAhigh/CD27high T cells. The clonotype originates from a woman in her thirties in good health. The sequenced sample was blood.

The DNA reads as follows: TGTGCCAGCAGTGAAGAAGGCCGGAACCAGCATTTT. This sequence encodes CASSEEGRNQHF. The chain was built from TRBV2 and TRBJ1-5, with the identity of the D gene unclear. The CDR3 spans 12 residues, from the cysteine through the phenylalanine. The read is trimmed to its CDR3 DNA, 36 bases read in frame from base 1. CDR1 and CDR2 are read off the germline V gene as SNHLY and FYNNEI. V is reduced by 1 base and J by 12 bases, leaving a spacing of 10 bases between them.